The clone carrying this T cell receptor beta chain was seen once. Its antigen is still unknown. The V and J ends lost 1 base and 4 bases, in that order; junction bases with no gene match: 4. Germline CDR1 reads LGHNA; CDR2 reads YSLEER. The CDR3 totals 16 residues. The sample originates from a study of Tregs in tolerant kidney transplant recipients. Study results and limitations: Tolerant patients' donor-specific Tregs expanded beyond overall Tregs, suggesting antigen-driven growth. Findings come from small patient numbers and require larger validation.

Profiling relied on immunoSEQ multiplex PCR, and the TCRdb table lists in-frame clones only, not all of them. The sample shows some 56,000 clones, approximately 90% of them seen only once. Related graft donors supplied nonmyeloablative bone marrow transplants, and mixed chimerism was transient. This clonotype originated in a human patient who received a combined kidney and bone marrow transplant. Some T cells may be provided by the graft donor. The specimen comprised CD8+ T cells from blood (PBMCs), sampled 24 months after the transplant. The gene calls are TRBV4-3 and TRBJ2-1; 10 nucleotides align to TRBD2. For the CDR3, the DNA is TGCGCCAGCAGCCAAGGACTAGCGGGCCTATACAATGAGCAGTTCTTC. Residues: CASSQGLAGLYNEQFF.